This passage covers 25 T cell receptor beta chains from one sample sequenced in a study of T cell responses to AZD1222 COVID-19 vaccine. Generated by immunoSEQ multiplex PCR, the TCRdb table keeps only in-frame clones and is missing some. The data hold some 100,000 clones, with more than 70% observed a single time. The sequencing here drew on peripheral blood, taken 28 days after the second AZD1222 dose. The receptors shown here come from an adult who received the AZD1222 COVID-19 vaccine.

Notes on this clone: The junction does not match germline at one end; this may be a read error. The chain is built from TRBV29-1 and TRBJ1-2; D is ambiguous. In germline, CDR1 is SQVTM, CDR2 ANQGSEA. This CDR3 comprises 11 residues. The DNA of the CDR3 is TGCAGCGTCGAAGCCGGGGAGGGCTACACCTTC. As protein: CSVEAGEGYTF.

By its share, this clone is medium-sized. This chain joins TRBV30 and TRBJ2-3; possible D gene TRBD2, 6 bases. Deletions cut 5 bases from V and 2 bases from J, with 8 bases between. The CDR3 sequence is 12 residues long. Germline V gene sequence: CDR1 GTSNPN, CDR2 SVGIG (reference sequence). The CDR3, as DNA: TGTGCCTGGGGGGGGTTCACAGATACGCAGTATTTT. Translating it yields CAWGGFTDTQYF.

The gene calls are TRBV4-1 and TRBJ1-2; 7 bases are shared with TRBD1. This CDR3 region has 15 residues. Trimming at V came to 2 bases and at J to 2 bases, leaving 5 bases not matched to a gene. Germline V gene sequence: CDR1 MGHRA, CDR2 YSYEKL. The chain's CDR3 is CASSQPKQGNYGYTF. CDR3 coding DNA: TGCGCCAGCAGCCAACCTAAACAGGGGAACTATGGCTACACCTTC.

The V and J genes are TRBV27 and TRBJ2-7, with TRBD1 matching over 10 bases. Per the germline V gene, CDR1 is MNHEY and CDR2 is SMNVEV (reference sequence). V was clipped by 1 base and J by 2 bases; unmatched bases: 5. The CDR3 is made up of 16 amino acids. CDR3 sequence reads: CASSLFSGTGAYEQYF. CDR3 bases: TGTGCCAGCAGTTTATTTTCCGGGACAGGGGCCTACGAGCAGTACTTC.

This clone was detected a few times. This chain joins TRBV28 and TRBJ1-1, with a weak D call TRBD1 (5 bases). Germline values: CDR1 MDHEN, CDR2 SYDVKM. V shed 7 bases and J shed 0 bases, with 18 bases lying between them. The CDR3 is 16 residues long. CDR3 in amino acids: CASTDSRRDLNTEAFF. The CDR3 nucleotides are TGTGCCAGCACTGACAGTCGCAGGGATTTGAACACTGAAGCTTTCTTT.

The chain uses TRBV13 and TRBJ1-2, with TRBD1 as a possible D gene (5 bases). Deletions cut 0 bases from V and 3 bases from J, with 11 bases between. The CDR3 covers 15 residues. From germline, CDR1 is PRHDT and CDR2 FYEKMQ (reference sequence). Here the CDR3 DNA reads TGTGCCAGCAGCTTAGGGACAGAATCTTACTATGGCTACACCTTC. It yields the protein CASSLGTESYYGYTF.

V usage is TRBV15 and J usage is TRBJ1-1; D perhaps matches TRBD1 (5 bases). Looked up from germline, CDR1 is LNHNV and CDR2 is YYDKDF (reference sequence). Trimming took off 0 bases at V and 11 bases at J, with 13 bases between the two ends. The CDR3 covers 13 residues. As DNA, the CDR3 is TGTGCCACCAGCAGAGATCAGGGAAGGGACGCTTTCTTT. Its protein product is CATSRDQGRDAFF.

This clone came up once. The V and J genes are TRBV4-3 and TRBJ2-2, with TRBD2 matching 10 bases. This CDR3 has 17 residues. Germline CDR1 and CDR2: LGHNA and YSLEER. J lost 6 bases, V lost 3 bases, and 10 bases had no gene match. This chain's CDR3 is CASSQRVTSGGAGELFF. The DNA for the CDR3 is TGCGCCAGCAGCCAGAGGGTAACAAGCGGGGGGGCCGGGGAGCTGTTTTTT.

The CDR3 here is CASSRGQGRNSPLHF. The CDR3 nucleotides are TGTGCCAGCAGCCGCGGACAGGGAAGGAATTCACCCCTCCACTTT. This chain connects TRBV7-2 to TRBJ1-6, with 8 bases identical to TRBD1. The J segment lost 7 bases and the V segment lost 5 bases, leaving 7 bases of the junction unmatched. CDR3 length: 15 amino acids. Per germline, CDR1 SGHTA and CDR2 FQGNSA.

This clone is a singleton in its sample. Other DNA variants within this sample encode the same CDR3. This chain connects TRBV9 to TRBJ2-5; D gene uncertain. Germline V gives CDR1 SGDLS, CDR2 YYNGEE. The ends were cut back, 3 bases at V and 2 bases at J, with 5 bases in the middle. The CDR3 runs 12 residues. This CDR3 reads CASSASQETQYF. The DNA of the CDR3 is TGTGCCAGCAGCGCCAGTCAAGAGACCCAGTACTTC.

The V call is TRBV10-2, the J call TRBJ2-1; tentatively, D is TRBD2 (5 bases). Germline values: CDR1 WSHSY, CDR2 SAAADI. This CDR3 contains 17 residues. V dropped 3 bases and J dropped 4 bases, with 19 bases sitting between them. The CDR3 DNA reads as TGCGCCAGCAGTGAATACCTCGGGATCCCCTCTTACAATGAGCAGTTCTTC. This codes for CASSEYLGIPSYNEQFF.

V usage is TRBV11-2 and J usage is TRBJ1-2, with a weak D call TRBD1 (6 bases). Trimming removed 5 bases from V and 6 bases from J, with 22 bases in between. CDR3 length: 16 amino acids. CDR1 SGHAT and CDR2 FQNNGV come from the germline V gene. DNA for the CDR3: TGTGCCAGCAGCCATGGACAGACCGAGGGGTCCGATGGCTACACCTTC. The encoded protein is CASSHGQTEGSDGYTF.

J is TRBJ1-1 and V is TRBV6-5; 7 positions match TRBD1. The CDR3 has 15 amino acids. Germline CDR1 MNHEY, CDR2 SVGAGI. V dropped 6 bases and J dropped 5; count of bases not matched to a gene: 12. CDR3 sequence: CASRRTGTGETEAFF. CDR3 coding DNA: TGTGCCAGCAGGAGGACAGGAACGGGCGAAACTGAAGCTTTCTTT.

The chain recombines TRBV6-2 or TRBV6-3 with TRBJ1-2; 9 bases are shared with TRBD1. The J segment lost 10 bases and the V segment lost 2 bases, leaving 5 bases of the junction unmatched. The germline gives CDR1 MNHEY, CDR2 SVGEGT. The CDR3 spans 13 residues. This chain's CDR3 is CASSYLGQGDYTF. The CDR3 DNA follows: TGTGCCAGCAGTTACCTGGGACAGGGTGACTACACCTTC.

The CDR3 sequence is CASRGGGGNQPQHF. Here the CDR3 DNA reads TGTGCCAGCAGGGGAGGGGGCGGGAATCAGCCCCAGCATTTT. This rearrangement joins TRBV6-5 to TRBJ1-5; 7 bases are shared with TRBD1. The germline V gene encodes CDR1 MNHEY and CDR2 SVGAGI. V trimming: 6 bases; J trimming: 4 bases; junction bases outside the gene matches: 6. The CDR3 contains 14 residues.

This clone was detected once. The chain employs TRBV12-3 or TRBV12-4 and TRBJ1-1; no clear D. CDR3 length equals 13 residues. V gave up 8 bases and J gave up 1 base, with 11 bases separating them. The CDR3 DNA sequence: TGTGCCAGCTTGAGGCAAGAGAACACTGAAGCTTTCTTT. This translates into CASLRQENTEAFF.

The rearrangement links TRBV5-1 to TRBJ2-3, with D uncertain. The CDR3 is made up of 15 amino acids. CDR1 is SGHRS and CDR2 is YFSETQ in the germline V gene. V dropped 5 bases and J dropped 6 bases, with 19 bases sitting between them. The CDR3 loop is CASRPGIGFTDTQYF. The CDR3 coding sequence is TGCGCCAGCAGGCCTGGTATTGGGTTTACCGATACGCAGTATTTT.

The V call is TRBV5-4, the J call TRBJ1-3; unclear D gene. The V gene lost 4 bases and the J gene lost 4 bases, with 12 bases spanning the gap. The germline CDR1 and CDR2 sequences are SGHNT and YYREEE (reference sequence). This CDR3 spans 14 amino acids. The CDR3 nucleotides read TGTGCCAGCAGCATGGCCTCACAGGGAAACACCATATATTTT. Translation: CASSMASQGNTIYF.

This chain connects TRBV25-1 to TRBJ2-1; no clear D. The ends were cut back, 0 bases at V and 2 bases at J, with 11 bases in the middle. This CDR3 spans 16 amino acids. Germline assignment: CDR1 MGHDK and CDR2 SYGVNS. The chain's CDR3 is CASSEYGLVTYNEQFF. The CDR3 DNA follows: TGTGCCAGCAGTGAATATGGGCTGGTGACCTACAATGAGCAGTTCTTC. The full variable domain, its missing parts supplied by reference TRBV25-1 and TRBJ2-1, is EADIYQTPRYLVIGTGKKITLECSQTMGHDKMYWYQQDPGMELHLIHYSYGVNSTEKGDLSSESTVSRIRTEHFPLTLESARPSHTSQYLCASSEYGLVTYNEQFFGPGTRLTVL.

The J gene is TRBJ2-1, the V gene TRBV5-4, with 9 positions matching TRBD2. V lost 4 bases to trimming and J lost 7 bases; unmatched junction nucleotides: 15. Germline CDR1 reads SGHNT; CDR2 reads YYREEE (reference sequence). CDR3 length: 17 residues. Here the CDR3 DNA reads TGTGCCAGCAGCCGTTACGATTTAGCGGGAGATCTTAATGAGCAGTTCTTC. Translation: CASSRYDLAGDLNEQFF.

This rearrangement joins TRBV5-8 to TRBJ2-2; D is unclear. V was clipped by 0 bases and J by 1 base, with 7 bases between them. Per the germline V gene, CDR1 is SGHTS and CDR2 is YDEGEE. The CDR3 consists of 15 residues. CDR3 sequence (DNA): TGTGCCAGCAGCTTGGCCGTACGGAACACCGGGGAGCTGTTTTTT. Encoded protein: CASSLAVRNTGELFF.

This clone has more than one count but fewer than ten. The V gene is TRBV6-5, the J gene TRBJ2-7, with 8 nucleotides matching TRBD2. From germline, CDR1 is MNHEY and CDR2 SVGAGI. This CDR3 is 14 amino acids long. V gave up 5 bases and J gave up 3 bases; unmatched junction bases: 6. The CDR3 reads CASSPREGLYEQYF. Here the CDR3 DNA reads TGTGCCAGCAGTCCCCGGGAGGGACTCTACGAGCAGTACTTC.

This chain connects TRBV18 to TRBJ2-3, with D perhaps TRBD2 (5 bases). This CDR3 has 13 amino acids. Germline loops: CDR1 KGHSH, CDR2 LQKENI. V lost 3 bases, J lost 8 bases, and 12 bases lay in between. CDR3 sequence (DNA): TGTGCCAGCTCACCCGATAGCGTCTCTACGCAGTATTTT. As protein: CASSPDSVSTQYF.

The rearrangement uses TRBV7-2 and TRBJ1-3; tentatively, D is TRBD1 (5 bases). The V end lost 4 bases, the J end lost 4 bases, and 11 bases lay between the germline ends. The CDR3 has 14 residues. The germline gives CDR1 SGHTA, CDR2 FQGNSA. This chain's CDR3 is CASSSDMRGNTIYF. Written as DNA, the CDR3 is TGTGCCAGCAGCTCGGACATGCGGGGAAACACCATATATTTT.

The chain uses TRBV4-2 and TRBJ2-5; 7 bases align to TRBD1. From germline, CDR1 is LGHNA and CDR2 YNFKEQ. With 0 bases clipped from V and 4 bases from J, the junction kept 5 bases outside the gene matches. CDR3 length: 15 amino acids. CDR3 in amino acids: CASSQEETGSETQYF. CDR3 DNA: TGTGCCAGCAGCCAAGAGGAGACAGGGTCAGAGACCCAGTACTTC.